This T cell receptor (beta chain) comes out of a study of blood T cell repertoires in COVID-19. CDR1 and CDR2 (germline): MNHEY, SVGAGI. V was cut by 1 base and J by 1 base, with 10 bases left in between. The CDR3 consists of 15 residues. Original methodology: Estimation of nucleated cell counts relied on the amplification of reference gene primers. Method: immunoSEQ multiplex PCR; TCRdb's copy keeps in-frame clones and lacks some. The DNA gave D and trimming, while V, J and clone size come from that table. The sample includes about 130,000 clones, roughly 80% seen only once; the top ten take about 5.5%.

J is TRBJ2-5 and V is TRBV6-5; D may be TRBD1 (5 bases). This receptor was taken from an elderly man with COVID-19, enrolled during active disease. Sequenced material: peripheral blood. The CDR3 DNA is TGTGCCAGCAGTTACTTGGGGCAGCTCCAAGAGACCCAGTACTTC. The encoded protein is CASSYLGQLQETQYF.